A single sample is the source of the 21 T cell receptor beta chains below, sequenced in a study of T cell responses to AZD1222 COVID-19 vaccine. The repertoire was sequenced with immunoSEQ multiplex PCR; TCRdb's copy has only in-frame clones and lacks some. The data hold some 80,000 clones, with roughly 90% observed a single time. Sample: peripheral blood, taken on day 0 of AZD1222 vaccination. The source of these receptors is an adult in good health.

The CDR3 bases are TGTGCCACCAGTGGAGCTGGGAGCAATCAGCCCCAGCATTTT. This codes for CATSGAGSNQPQHF. The chain carries TRBV24-1 and TRBJ1-5, with D uncertain. Germline assignment: CDR1 KGHDR and CDR2 SFDVKD. This CDR3 is 14 amino acids long. V lost 5 bases to trimming and J lost 1 base, with 8 bases between them.

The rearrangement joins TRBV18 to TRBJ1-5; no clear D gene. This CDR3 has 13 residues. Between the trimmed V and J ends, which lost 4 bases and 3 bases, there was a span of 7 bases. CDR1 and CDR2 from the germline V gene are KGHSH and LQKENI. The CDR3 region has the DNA TGTGCCAGCTCACAGGCAGACAATCAGCCCCAGCATTTT. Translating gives CASSQADNQPQHF. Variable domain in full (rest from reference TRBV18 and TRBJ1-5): NAGVMQNPRHLVRRRGQEARLRCSPMKGHSHVYWYRQLPEEGLKFMVYLQKENIIDESGMPKERFSAEFPKEGPSILRIQQVVRGDSAAYFCASSQADNQPQHFGDGTRLSIL.

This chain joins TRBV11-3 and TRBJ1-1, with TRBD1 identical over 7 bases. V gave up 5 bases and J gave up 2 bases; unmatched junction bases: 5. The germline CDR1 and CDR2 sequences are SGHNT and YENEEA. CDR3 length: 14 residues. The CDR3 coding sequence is TGTGCCAGCAGCACAGGACAGGTCAACACTGAAGCTTTCTTT. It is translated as CASSTGQVNTEAFF.

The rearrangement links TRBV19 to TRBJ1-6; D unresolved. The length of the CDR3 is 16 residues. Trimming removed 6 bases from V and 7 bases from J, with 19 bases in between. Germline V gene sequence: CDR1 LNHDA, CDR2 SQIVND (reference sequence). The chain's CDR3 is CASRPGRENRNSPLHF. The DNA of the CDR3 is TGTGCCAGTAGGCCCGGCCGGGAGAACCGGAATTCACCCCTCCACTTT. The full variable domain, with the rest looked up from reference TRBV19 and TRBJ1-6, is DGGITQSPKYLFRKEGQNVTLSCEQNLNHDAMYWYRQDPGQGLRLIYYSQIVNDFQKGDIAEGYSVSREKKESFPLTVTSAQKNPTAFYLCASRPGRENRNSPLHFGNGTRLTVT.

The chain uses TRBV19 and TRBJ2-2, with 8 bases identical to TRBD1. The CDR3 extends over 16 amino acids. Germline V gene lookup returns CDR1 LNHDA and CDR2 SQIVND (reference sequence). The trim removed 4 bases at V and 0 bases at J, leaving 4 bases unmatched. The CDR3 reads CASSNWGQANTGELFF. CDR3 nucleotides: TGTGCCAGTAGTAATTGGGGACAGGCGAACACCGGGGAGCTGTTTTTT.

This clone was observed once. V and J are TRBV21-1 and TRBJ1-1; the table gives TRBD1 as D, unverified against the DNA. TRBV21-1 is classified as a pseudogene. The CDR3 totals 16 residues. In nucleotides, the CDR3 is TGTGCCAGCAGCAAAAAGGGGGCAGGTGAGAACACTGAAGCTTTCTTT. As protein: CASSKKGAGENTEAFF.

CDR3 in amino acids: CAIGRTYSYNEQFF. CDR3 coding DNA: TGTGCCATTGGGAGGACGTACTCCTACAATGAGCAGTTCTTC. This chain connects TRBV27 to TRBJ2-1; perhaps TRBD2 as D (6 bases). The germline gives CDR1 MNHEY, CDR2 SMNVEV (reference sequence). CDR3 length: 14 amino acids. V was clipped by 10 bases and J by 0 bases, with 13 bases between them.

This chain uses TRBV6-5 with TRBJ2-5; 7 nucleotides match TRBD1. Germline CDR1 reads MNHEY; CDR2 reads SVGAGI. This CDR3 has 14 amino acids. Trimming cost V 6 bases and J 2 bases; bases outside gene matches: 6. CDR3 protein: CASSRGQEQETQYF. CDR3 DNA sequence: TGTGCCAGCAGCCGCGGACAGGAACAAGAGACCCAGTACTTC.

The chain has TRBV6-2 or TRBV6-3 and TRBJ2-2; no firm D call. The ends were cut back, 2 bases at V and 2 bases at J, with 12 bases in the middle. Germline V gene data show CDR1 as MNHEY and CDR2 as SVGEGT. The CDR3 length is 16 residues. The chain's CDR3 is CASSYVAIFNTGELFF. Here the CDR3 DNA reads TGTGCCAGCAGTTACGTGGCGATTTTCAACACCGGGGAGCTGTTTTTT.

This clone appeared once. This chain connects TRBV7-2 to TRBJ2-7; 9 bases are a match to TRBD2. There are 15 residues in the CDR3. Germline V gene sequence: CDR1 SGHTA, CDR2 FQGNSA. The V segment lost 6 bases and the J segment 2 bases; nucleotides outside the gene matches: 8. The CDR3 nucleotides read TGTGCCAGCAGTTTGAGCGGGGGGCCTCCCTACGAGCAGTACTTC. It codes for CASSLSGGPPYEQYF.

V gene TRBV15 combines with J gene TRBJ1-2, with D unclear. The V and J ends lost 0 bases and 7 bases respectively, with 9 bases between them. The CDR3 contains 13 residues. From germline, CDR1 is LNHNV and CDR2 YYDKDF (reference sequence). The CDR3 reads CATSRELLGGYTF. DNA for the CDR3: TGTGCCACCAGCAGAGAACTCTTAGGTGGCTACACCTTC.

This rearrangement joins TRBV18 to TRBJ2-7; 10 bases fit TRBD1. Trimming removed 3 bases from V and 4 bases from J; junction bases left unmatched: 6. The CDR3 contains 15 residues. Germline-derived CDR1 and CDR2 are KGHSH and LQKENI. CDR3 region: CASSPLTGGAYEQYF. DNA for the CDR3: TGTGCCAGCTCACCTTTGACAGGGGGCGCATACGAGCAGTACTTC. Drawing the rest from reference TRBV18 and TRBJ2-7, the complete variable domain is NAGVMQNPRHLVRRRGQEARLRCSPMKGHSHVYWYRQLPEEGLKFMVYLQKENIIDESGMPKERFSAEFPKEGPSILRIQQVVRGDSAAYFCASSPLTGGAYEQYFGPGTRLTVT.

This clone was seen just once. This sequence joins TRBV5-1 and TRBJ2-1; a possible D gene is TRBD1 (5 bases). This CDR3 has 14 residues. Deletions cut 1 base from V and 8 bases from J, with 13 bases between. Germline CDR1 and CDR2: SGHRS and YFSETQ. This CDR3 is CASSLIRQGDEQFF. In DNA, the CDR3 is TGCGCCAGCAGCTTGATTCGTCAGGGCGATGAGCAGTTCTTC.

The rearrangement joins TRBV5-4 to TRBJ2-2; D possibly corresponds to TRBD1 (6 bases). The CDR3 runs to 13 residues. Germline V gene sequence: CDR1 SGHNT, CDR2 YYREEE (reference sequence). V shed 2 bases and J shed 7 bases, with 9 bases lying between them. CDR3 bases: TGTGCCAGCAGCTTCAGGGGTAGCGGGGAGCTGTTTTTT. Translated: CASSFRGSGELFF.

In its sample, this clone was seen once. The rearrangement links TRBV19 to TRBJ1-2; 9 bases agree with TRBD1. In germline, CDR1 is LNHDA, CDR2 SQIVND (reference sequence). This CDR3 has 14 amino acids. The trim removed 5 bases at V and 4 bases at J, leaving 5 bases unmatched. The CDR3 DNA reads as TGTGCCAGTAGTGCCGGGACAGGGAGCTATGGCTACACCTTC. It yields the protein CASSAGTGSYGYTF.

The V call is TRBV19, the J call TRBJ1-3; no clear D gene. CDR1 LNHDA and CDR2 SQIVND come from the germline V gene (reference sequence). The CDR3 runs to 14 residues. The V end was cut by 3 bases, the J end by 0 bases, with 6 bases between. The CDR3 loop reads CASSIAVSGNTIYF. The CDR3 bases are TGTGCCAGTAGTATCGCCGTCTCTGGAAACACCATATATTTT.

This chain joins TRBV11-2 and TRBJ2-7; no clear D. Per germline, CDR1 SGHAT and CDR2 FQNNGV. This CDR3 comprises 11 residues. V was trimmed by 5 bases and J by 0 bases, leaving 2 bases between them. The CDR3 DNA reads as TGTGCCAGCAGCCCCTCCTACGAGCAGTACTTC. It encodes CASSPSYEQYF.

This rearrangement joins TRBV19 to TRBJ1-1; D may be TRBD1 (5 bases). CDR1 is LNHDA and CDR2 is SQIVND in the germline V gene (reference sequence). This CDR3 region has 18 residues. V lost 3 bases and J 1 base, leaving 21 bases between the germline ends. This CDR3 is CASSMGLLMLGTNTEAFF. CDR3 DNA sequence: TGTGCCAGTAGTATGGGGCTTCTGATGTTGGGAACGAACACTGAAGCTTTCTTT.

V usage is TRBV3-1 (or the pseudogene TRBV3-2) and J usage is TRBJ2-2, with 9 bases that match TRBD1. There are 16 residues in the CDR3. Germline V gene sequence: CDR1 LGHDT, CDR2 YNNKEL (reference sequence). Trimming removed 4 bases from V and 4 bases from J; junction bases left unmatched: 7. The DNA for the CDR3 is TGTGCCAGCAGCCCCCAGGGACAGGGAACCACCGGGGAGCTGTTTTTT. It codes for CASSPQGQGTTGELFF.

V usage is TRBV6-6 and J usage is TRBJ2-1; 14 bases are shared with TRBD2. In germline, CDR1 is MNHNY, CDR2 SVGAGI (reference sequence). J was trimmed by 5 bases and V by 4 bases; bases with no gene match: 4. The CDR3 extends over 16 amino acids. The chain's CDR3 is CASSWGTSGGHNEQFF. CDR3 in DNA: TGTGCCAGCAGTTGGGGGACTAGCGGGGGTCACAATGAGCAGTTCTTC.

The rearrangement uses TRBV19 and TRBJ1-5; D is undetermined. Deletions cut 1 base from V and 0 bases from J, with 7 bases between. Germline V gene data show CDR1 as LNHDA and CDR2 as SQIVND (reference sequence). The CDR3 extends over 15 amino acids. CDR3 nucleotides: TGTGCCAGTAGTATAGGCGGAAATAGCAATCAGCCCCAGCATTTT. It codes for CASSIGGNSNQPQHF.